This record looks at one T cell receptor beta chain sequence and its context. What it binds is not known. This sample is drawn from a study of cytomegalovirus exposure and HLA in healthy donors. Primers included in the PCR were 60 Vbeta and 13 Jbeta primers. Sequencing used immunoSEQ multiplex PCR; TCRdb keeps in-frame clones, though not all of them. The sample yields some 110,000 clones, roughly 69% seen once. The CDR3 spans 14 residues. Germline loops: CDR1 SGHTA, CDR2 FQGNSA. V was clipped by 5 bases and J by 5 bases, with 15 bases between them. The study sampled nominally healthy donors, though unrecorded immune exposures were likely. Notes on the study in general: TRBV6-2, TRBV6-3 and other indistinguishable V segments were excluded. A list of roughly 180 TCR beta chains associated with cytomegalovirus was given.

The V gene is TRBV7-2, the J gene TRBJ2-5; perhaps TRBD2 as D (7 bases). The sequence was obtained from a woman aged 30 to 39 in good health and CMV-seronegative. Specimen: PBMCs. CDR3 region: CASSPEGGTETQYF. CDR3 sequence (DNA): TGTGCCAGCAGCCCCGAGGGGGGGACGGAGACCCAGTACTTC.